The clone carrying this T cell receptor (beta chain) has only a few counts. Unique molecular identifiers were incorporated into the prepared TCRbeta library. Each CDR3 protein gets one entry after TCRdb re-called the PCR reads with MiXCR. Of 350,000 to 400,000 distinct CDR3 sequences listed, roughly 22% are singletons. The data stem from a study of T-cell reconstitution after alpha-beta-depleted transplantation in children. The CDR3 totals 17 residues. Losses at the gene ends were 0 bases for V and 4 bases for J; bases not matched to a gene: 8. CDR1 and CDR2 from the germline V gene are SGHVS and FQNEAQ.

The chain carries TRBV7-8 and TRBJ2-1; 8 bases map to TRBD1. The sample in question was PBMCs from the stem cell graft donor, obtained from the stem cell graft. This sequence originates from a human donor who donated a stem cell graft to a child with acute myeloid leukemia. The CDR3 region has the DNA TGTGCCAGCAGCTTAGCGGCAGGGGGCGGACTTTACAATGAGCAGTTCTTC. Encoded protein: CASSLAAGGGLYNEQFF. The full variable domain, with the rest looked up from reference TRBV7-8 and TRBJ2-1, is GAGVSQSPRYKVAKRGQDVALRCDPISGHVSLFWYQQALGQGPEFLTYFQNEAQLDKSGLPSDRFFAERPEGSVSTLKIQRTQQEDSAVYLCASSLAAGGGLYNEQFFGPGTRLTVL.